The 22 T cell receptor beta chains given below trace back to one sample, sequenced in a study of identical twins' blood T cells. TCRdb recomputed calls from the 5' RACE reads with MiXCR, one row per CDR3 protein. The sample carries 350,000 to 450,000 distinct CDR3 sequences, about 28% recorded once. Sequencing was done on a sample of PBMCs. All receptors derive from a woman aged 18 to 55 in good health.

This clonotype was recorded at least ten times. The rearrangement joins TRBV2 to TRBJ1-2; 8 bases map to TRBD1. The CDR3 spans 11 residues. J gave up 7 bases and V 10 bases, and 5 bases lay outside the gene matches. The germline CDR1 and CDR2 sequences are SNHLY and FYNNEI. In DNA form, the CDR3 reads TGTGCCACGGACAGGGAAGGTGGCTACACCTTC. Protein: CATDREGGYTF.

For the CDR3, the DNA is TGTGCCAGCAGCTTACCCCGGGACAGAGTTAGAGGCAATGAGCAGTTCTTC. This sequence encodes CASSLPRDRVRGNEQFF. V gene TRBV7-9 combines with J gene TRBJ2-1; 7 nucleotides agree with TRBD1. Trimming at V came to 2 bases and at J to 6 bases, leaving 13 bases not matched to a gene. The germline CDR1 and CDR2 sequences are SEHNR and FQNEAQ (reference sequence). The length of the CDR3 is 17 residues.

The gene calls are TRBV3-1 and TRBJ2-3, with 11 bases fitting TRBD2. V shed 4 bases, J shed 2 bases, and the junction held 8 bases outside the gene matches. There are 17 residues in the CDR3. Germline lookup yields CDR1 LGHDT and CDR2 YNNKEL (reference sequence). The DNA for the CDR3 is TGTGCCAGCAGCCCAACGACTAGCGGGAAAGACACAGATACGCAGTATTTT. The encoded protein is CASSPTTSGKDTDTQYF.

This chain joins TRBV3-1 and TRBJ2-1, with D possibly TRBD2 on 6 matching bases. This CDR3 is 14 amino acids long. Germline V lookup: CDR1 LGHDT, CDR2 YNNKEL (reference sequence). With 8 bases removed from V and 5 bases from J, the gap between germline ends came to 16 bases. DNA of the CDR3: TGTGCCAGCGGAAGTAGCGGATGGGACAATGAGCAGTTCTTC. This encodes CASGSSGWDNEQFF.

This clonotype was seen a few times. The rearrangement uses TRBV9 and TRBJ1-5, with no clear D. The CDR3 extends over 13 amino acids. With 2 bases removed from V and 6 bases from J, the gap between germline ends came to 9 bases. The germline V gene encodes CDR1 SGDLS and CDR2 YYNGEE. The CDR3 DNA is TGTGCCAGCAGCGTCGGAGGGAGTCAGCCCCAGCATTTT. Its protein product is CASSVGGSQPQHF. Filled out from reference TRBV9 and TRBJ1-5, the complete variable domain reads DSGVTQTPKHLITATGQRVTLRCSPRSGDLSVYWYQQSLDQGLQFLIQYYNGEERAKGNILERFSAQQFPDLHSELNLSSLELGDSALYFCASSVGGSQPQHFGDGTRLSIL.

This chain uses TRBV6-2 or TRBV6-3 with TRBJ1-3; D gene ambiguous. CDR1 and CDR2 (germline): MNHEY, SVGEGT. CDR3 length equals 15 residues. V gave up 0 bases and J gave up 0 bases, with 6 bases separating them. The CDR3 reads CASSYSGSSGNTIYF. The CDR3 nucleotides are TGTGCCAGCAGTTACTCGGGAAGCTCTGGAAACACCATATATTTT.

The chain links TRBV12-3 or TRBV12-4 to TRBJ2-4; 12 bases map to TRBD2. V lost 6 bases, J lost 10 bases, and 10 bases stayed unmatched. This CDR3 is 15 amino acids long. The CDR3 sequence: CASRGLAGFKEIQYF. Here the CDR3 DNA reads TGTGCCAGCAGAGGACTAGCGGGGTTCAAAGAGATTCAGTACTTC.

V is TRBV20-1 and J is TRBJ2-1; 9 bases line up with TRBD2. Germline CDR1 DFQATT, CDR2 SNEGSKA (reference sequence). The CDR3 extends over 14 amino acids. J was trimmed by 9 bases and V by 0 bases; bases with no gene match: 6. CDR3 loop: CSARDGGGASEQFF. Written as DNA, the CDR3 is TGCAGTGCTAGAGATGGCGGGGGGGCCTCTGAGCAGTTCTTC.

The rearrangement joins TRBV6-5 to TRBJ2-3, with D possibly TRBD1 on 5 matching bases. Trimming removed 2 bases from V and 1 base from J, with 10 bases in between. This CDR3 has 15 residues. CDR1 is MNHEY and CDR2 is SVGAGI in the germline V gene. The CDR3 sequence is CASSYGWGGTDTQYF. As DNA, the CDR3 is TGTGCCAGCAGTTACGGTTGGGGCGGCACAGATACGCAGTATTTT.

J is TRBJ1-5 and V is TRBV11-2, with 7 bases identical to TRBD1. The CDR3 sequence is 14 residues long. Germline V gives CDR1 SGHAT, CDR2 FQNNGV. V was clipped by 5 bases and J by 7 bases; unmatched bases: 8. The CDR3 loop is CASSDRDERQPQHF. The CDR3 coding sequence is TGTGCCAGCAGCGACAGGGATGAACGGCAGCCCCAGCATTTT.

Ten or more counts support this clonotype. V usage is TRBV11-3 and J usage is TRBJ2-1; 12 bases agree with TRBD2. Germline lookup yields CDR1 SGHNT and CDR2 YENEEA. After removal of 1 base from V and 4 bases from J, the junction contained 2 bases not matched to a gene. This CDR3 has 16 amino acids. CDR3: CASSLATSGGYNEQFF. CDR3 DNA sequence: TGTGCCAGCAGCTTAGCTACTAGCGGGGGGTACAATGAGCAGTTCTTC.

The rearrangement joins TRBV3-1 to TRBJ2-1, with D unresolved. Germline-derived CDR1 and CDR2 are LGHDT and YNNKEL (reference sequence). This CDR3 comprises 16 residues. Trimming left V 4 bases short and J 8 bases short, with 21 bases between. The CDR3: CASSPTQHGSRYEQFF. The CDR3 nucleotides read TGTGCCAGCAGCCCTACACAACATGGATCTAGGTATGAGCAGTTCTTC.

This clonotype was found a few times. CDR3 sequence: CASNSGSGANVLTF. The CDR3, as DNA: TGTGCCAGTAACTCCGGCTCTGGGGCCAACGTCCTGACTTTC. The chain has TRBV6-2 or TRBV6-3 and TRBJ2-6; D not certain. Per germline, CDR1 MNHEY and CDR2 SVGEGT. The V and J ends lost 9 bases and 0 bases respectively, with 9 bases between them. The CDR3 contains 14 residues.

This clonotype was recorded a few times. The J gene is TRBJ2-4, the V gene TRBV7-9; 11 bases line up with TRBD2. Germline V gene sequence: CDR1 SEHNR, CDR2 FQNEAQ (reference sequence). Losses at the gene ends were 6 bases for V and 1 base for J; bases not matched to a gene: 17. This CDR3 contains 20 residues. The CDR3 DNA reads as TGTGCCAGCAGTTCGCTACCCGGGACTAGCGGCCCGCCGGCCAAAAACATTCAGTACTTC. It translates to CASSSLPGTSGPPAKNIQYF.

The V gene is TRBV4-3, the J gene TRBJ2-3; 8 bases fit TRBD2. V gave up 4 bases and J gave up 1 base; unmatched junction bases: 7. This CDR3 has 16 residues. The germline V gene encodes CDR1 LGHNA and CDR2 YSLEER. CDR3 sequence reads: CASSRRTSRRTDTQYF. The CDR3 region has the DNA TGCGCCAGCAGCCGGAGGACTAGCAGACGCACAGATACGCAGTATTTT.

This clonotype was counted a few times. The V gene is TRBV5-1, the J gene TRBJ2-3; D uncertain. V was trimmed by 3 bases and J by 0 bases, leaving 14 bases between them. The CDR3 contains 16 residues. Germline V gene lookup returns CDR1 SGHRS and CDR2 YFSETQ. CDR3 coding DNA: TGCGCCAGCAGCTGGCTGCTCACGGGCAGCACAGATACGCAGTATTTT. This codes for CASSWLLTGSTDTQYF.

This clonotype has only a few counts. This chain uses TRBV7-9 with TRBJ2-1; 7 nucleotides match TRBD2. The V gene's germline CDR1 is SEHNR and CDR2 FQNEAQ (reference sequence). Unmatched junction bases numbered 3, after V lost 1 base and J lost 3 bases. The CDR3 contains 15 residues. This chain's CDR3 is CASSLGASGYNEQFF. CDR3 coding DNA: TGTGCCAGCAGCTTAGGGGCTAGCGGCTACAATGAGCAGTTCTTC.

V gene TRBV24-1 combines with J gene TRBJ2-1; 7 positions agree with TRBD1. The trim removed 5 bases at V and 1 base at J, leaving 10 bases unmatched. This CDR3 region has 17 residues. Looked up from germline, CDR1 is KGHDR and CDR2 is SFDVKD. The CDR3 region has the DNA TGTGCCACCAGTGGCGACAGGGTCAATAAGTCCTACAATGAGCAGTTCTTC. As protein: CATSGDRVNKSYNEQFF.

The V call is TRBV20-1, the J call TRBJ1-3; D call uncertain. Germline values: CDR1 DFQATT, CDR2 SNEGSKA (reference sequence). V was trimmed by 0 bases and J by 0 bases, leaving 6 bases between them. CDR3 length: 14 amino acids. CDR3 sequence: CSARDWASGNTIYF. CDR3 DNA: TGCAGTGCTAGAGATTGGGCCTCTGGAAACACCATATATTTT.

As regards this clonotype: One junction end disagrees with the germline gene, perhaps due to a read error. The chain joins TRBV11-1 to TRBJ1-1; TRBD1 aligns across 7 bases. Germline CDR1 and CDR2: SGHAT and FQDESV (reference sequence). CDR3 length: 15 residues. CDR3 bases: TGTACCAGCAGCTTATACCTGACAGGGACGTCGGGAGCTTTCTTT. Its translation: CTSSLYLTGTSGAFF.

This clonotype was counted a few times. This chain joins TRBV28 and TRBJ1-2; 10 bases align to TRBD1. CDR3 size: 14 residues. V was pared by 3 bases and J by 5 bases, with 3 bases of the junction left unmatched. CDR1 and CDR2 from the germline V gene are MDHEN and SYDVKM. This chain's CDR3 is CASSFDRGLYGYTF. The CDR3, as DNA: TGTGCCAGCAGTTTTGACAGGGGGCTTTATGGCTACACCTTC.

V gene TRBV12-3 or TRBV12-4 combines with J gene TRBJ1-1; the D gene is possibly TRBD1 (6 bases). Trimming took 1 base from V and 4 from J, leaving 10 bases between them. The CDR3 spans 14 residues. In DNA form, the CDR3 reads TGTGCCAGCAGTTTAGGGGGGGCAAGCACTGAAGCTTTCTTT. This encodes CASSLGGASTEAFF.